This T cell receptor (beta chain) was sequenced during a study of response to subunit inactivated influenza vaccine. Points from the study as a whole: Few new T cells, the authors suggested, are recruited by each seasonal influenza vaccination.

Comment on this clonotype: What it binds is unknown.

TCRdb reprocessed the RT-PCR reads with MiXCR, giving one entry per CDR3 protein. Counted here are fewer than 400,000 distinct CDR3 sequences, 21% occurring once; the ten biggest clones make up around 9.6%. Germline assignment: CDR1 MDHEN and CDR2 SYDVKM. V shed 5 bases, J shed 5 bases, and the junction held 10 bases outside the gene matches. The CDR3 covers 15 residues. This chain uses TRBV28 with TRBJ2-7; 9 nucleotides align to TRBD1. This material consisted of PBMCs from blood, taken roughly 20 months after vaccination. This receptor was taken from a man in his fifties or sixties who received an inactivated influenza vaccine. The DNA of the CDR3 is TGTGCCAGCAGTGTTCCCCCGGACAGGGGCCACGAGCAGTACTTC. This encodes CASSVPPDRGHEQYF. The entire variable domain, with the rest obtained from reference TRBV28 and TRBJ2-7, is as follows: DVKVTQSSRYLVKRTGEKVFLECVQDMDHENMFWYRQDPGLGLRLIYFSYDVKMKEKGDIPEGYSVSREKKERFSLILESASTNQTSMYLCASSVPPDRGHEQYFGPGTRLTVT.